The 14 T cell receptor beta chains below all came from one sample that was sequenced in a study of cytomegalovirus exposure and HLA in healthy donors. Using immunoSEQ multiplex PCR, the repertoire was profiled, and TCRdb retains in-frame clones only, with some absent. The sample has about 400,000 clones, just over 85% seen once. Sample: PBMCs. The receptor source for this set is a woman under 30 in good health and CMV-seronegative.

J is TRBJ2-2 and V is TRBV2, with 10 bases matching TRBD2. V dropped 6 bases and J dropped 3; count of bases not matched to a gene: 16. The V gene's germline CDR1 is SNHLY and CDR2 FYNNEI. The CDR3 extends over 19 amino acids. CDR3 sequence (DNA): TGTGCCAGCAGGGGCGCTACCACAGCGAGCGGGGGGGACACCGGGGAGCTGTTTTTT. Translating it yields CASRGATTASGGDTGELFF.

V is TRBV5-4 and J is TRBJ2-1; 9 bases are a match to TRBD1. The length of the CDR3 is 15 residues. CDR1 is SGHNT, CDR2 YYREEE, per germline (reference sequence). The V gene end was trimmed by 2 bases and the J gene end by 4 bases; junction bases not matched to a gene: 4. As DNA, the CDR3 is TGTGCCAGCAGCTTACAGGGGGCTGGGTACAATGAGCAGTTCTTC. This sequence encodes CASSLQGAGYNEQFF.

The rearrangement links TRBV27 to TRBJ1-2; 7 bases align to TRBD1. This CDR3 has 13 amino acids. V lost 6 bases, J lost 4 bases, and 5 bases stayed unmatched. Germline lookup yields CDR1 MNHEY and CDR2 SMNVEV (reference sequence). CDR3 in amino acids: CASRSTGLYGYTF. The CDR3 DNA is TGTGCCAGCAGATCGACAGGGCTCTATGGCTACACCTTC.

The chain employs TRBV9 and TRBJ2-7, with 7 positions matching TRBD2. Germline V lookup: CDR1 SGDLS, CDR2 YYNGEE. With 0 bases clipped from V and 6 bases from J, the junction kept 3 bases outside the gene matches. There are 13 residues in the CDR3. The CDR3 region is CASSVEPGGEQYF. The CDR3 DNA reads as TGTGCCAGCAGCGTAGAGCCGGGAGGCGAGCAGTACTTC.

The chain carries TRBV7-2 and TRBJ2-6; D unresolved. V dropped 1 base and J dropped 0 bases, with 10 bases sitting between them. From germline, CDR1 is SGHTA and CDR2 FQGNSA. The CDR3 is 17 residues long. This chain's CDR3 is CASSLDYGVSGANVLTF. The CDR3 DNA follows: TGTGCCAGCAGCTTAGATTACGGTGTCTCTGGGGCCAACGTCCTGACTTTC.

This rearrangement joins TRBV11-2 to TRBJ1-2; 8 nucleotides match TRBD1. The CDR3 is 14 amino acids. The germline V gene has CDR1 SGHAT and CDR2 FQNNGV. J gave up 2 bases and V 1 base, and 0 bases lay outside the gene matches. CDR3 nucleotide sequence: TGTGCCAGCAGCTTAGGACAGGGGAACTATGGCTACACCTTC. The encoded protein is CASSLGQGNYGYTF.

As regards this clone: Relative to the germline gene, one junction end is altered; a read error may explain this. J is TRBJ2-2 and V is TRBV5-4, with 9 bases that match TRBD2. Germline V gene lookup returns CDR1 SGHNT and CDR2 YYREEE (reference sequence). The CDR3 loop spans 15 amino acids. The CDR3 DNA reads TGTGCCAGCACCTTGGCAGCGGGGGGTCCCGGGGAGCTGTTTTTT. Its translation: CASTLAAGGPGELFF.

V gene TRBV28 combines with J gene TRBJ2-2; the match to TRBD1 covers 8 bases. The CDR3 extends over 15 amino acids. Germline CDR1 and CDR2: MDHEN and SYDVKM. Losses at the gene ends were 6 bases for V and 1 base for J; bases not matched to a gene: 4. CDR3 nucleotides: TGTGCCAGCAGAAGTGACAGGGGGAACACCGGGGAGCTGTTTTTT. It yields the protein CASRSDRGNTGELFF.

The chain combines TRBV6-5 with TRBJ1-5, with TRBD1 matching over 9 bases. The trim removed 4 bases at V and 0 bases at J, leaving 1 base unmatched. The CDR3 extends over 15 amino acids. Germline values: CDR1 MNHEY, CDR2 SVGAGI. The CDR3 protein is CASSWTGDSNQPQHF. DNA of the CDR3: TGTGCCAGCAGTTGGACAGGGGATAGCAATCAGCCCCAGCATTTT.

The chain uses TRBV9 and TRBJ2-5, with 7 bases that match TRBD1. Germline CDR1 reads SGDLS; CDR2 reads YYNGEE. The CDR3 extends over 17 amino acids. V lost 0 bases to trimming and J lost 0 bases; unmatched junction nucleotides: 8. In DNA form, the CDR3 reads TGTGCCAGCAGCGTAGGGTGGGGGACAGCTAACCAAGAGACCCAGTACTTC. This codes for CASSVGWGTANQETQYF.

The rearrangement links TRBV6-5 to TRBJ2-5, with D uncertain. Germline loops: CDR1 MNHEY, CDR2 SVGAGI. Trimming removed 2 bases from V and 2 bases from J, with 9 bases in between. There are 14 residues in the CDR3. CDR3 sequence: CASSYSPLQETQYF. In DNA form, the CDR3 reads TGTGCCAGCAGTTACAGCCCATTACAAGAGACCCAGTACTTC.

The chain recombines TRBV4-1 with TRBJ2-1; a possible D gene is TRBD2 (6 bases). Deletions cut 2 bases from V and 2 bases from J, with 19 bases between. The CDR3 is 18 amino acids. The V gene's germline CDR1 is MGHRA and CDR2 YSYEKL. In DNA, the CDR3 is TGCGCCAGCAGCCAACTAAGCGGAGGGGCCCAACCCTACAATGAGCAGTTCTTC. As protein: CASSQLSGGAQPYNEQFF.

This chain uses TRBV6-5 with TRBJ2-7; perhaps TRBD1 as D (6 bases). The length of the CDR3 is 14 residues. Trimming removed 6 bases at V and 2 bases at J, with 14 bases between. Germline loops: CDR1 MNHEY, CDR2 SVGAGI. CDR3 sequence (DNA): TGTGCCAGCAGCCCCCAACAGGGCCCCTACGAGCAGTACTTC. This translates into CASSPQQGPYEQYF.

The chain has TRBV6-4 and TRBJ1-1; the match to TRBD1 covers 8 bases. The J segment lost 1 base and the V segment lost 6 bases, leaving 7 bases of the junction unmatched. There are 15 residues in the CDR3. Germline V gives CDR1 MRHNA, CDR2 SNTAGT. For the CDR3, the DNA is TGTGCCAGCAGGGCGGACAGGGCTAGGAACACTGAAGCTTTCTTT. Protein: CASRADRARNTEAFF.